This T cell receptor beta chain was sequenced in a study of CD8 T cells in Susac syndrome. TEMRA cells were enriched by FACS, and CD4+ and CD8+ T cells were negatively isolated. RNA, at about 0.45 to 1 ug, was reverse transcribed with random hexamers. TCR beta CDR3 was amplified by immunoSEQ covering 54 Vbeta and 13 Jbeta. MiXCR, applied by TCRdb to the immunoSEQ multiplex PCR reads, yields one record per CDR3 protein. The table records about 120,000 distinct CDR3 sequences, 85% to 95% of them present only once. Sequenced material: CD4+ T cells from PBMCs. The source is a human donor in good health.

The CDR3 nucleotides are TGTGCCACCAGTGCCGGGACAGCTGGGGCCAACGTCCTGACTTTC. Translated, it gives CATSAGTAGANVLTF. The J gene is TRBJ2-6, the V gene TRBV24-1; 7 bases are a match to TRBD1. V shed 5 bases, J shed 2 bases, and the junction held 2 bases outside the gene matches. The CDR3 is 15 amino acids. The germline V gene has CDR1 KGHDR and CDR2 SFDVKD.